This TCR beta chain was observed in a study of cytomegalovirus exposure and HLA in healthy donors. Trimming removed 2 bases from V and 0 bases from J, with 8 bases in between. The CDR3 extends over 14 amino acids. Germline-derived CDR1 and CDR2 are MGHRA and YSYEKL. PCR employed 60 Vbeta and 13 Jbeta primers. Per the original methods: The authors later counted about 80 million unique TCR beta chains, approximately 12 million of them shared. TCRdb keeps only in-frame clones here, not all; method: immunoSEQ multiplex PCR. V, J and clone size reflect that table, while D and trimming were determined from the DNA. The table records 90,000 or so clones, approximately 70% of them present only once. Broader study findings: CMV serostatus stood as the only immune exposure information on hand.

This clone was observed a few times. Its antigen is undetermined. Regarding donors, all were healthy bone marrow donors. The sequencing input was PBMCs. The source of this sequence is a woman between 45 and 60 years old in good health and CMV-seropositive. This chain connects TRBV4-1 to TRBJ2-7, with D unresolved. The CDR3 loop is CASSQLVGSYEQYF. As DNA, the CDR3 is TGCGCCAGCAGCCAATTGGTCGGCTCCTACGAGCAGTACTTC.